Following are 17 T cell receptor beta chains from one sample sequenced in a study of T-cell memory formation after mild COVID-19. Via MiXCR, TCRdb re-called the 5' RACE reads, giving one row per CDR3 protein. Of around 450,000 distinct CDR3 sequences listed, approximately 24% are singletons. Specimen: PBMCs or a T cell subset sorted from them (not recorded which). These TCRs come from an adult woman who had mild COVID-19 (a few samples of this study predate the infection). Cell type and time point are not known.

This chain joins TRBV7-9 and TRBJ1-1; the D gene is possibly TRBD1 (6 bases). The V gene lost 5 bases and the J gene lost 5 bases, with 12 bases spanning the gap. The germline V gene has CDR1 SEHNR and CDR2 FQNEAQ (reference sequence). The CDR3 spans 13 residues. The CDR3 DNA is TGTGCCAGCAGCGCGACAGGACGAACTGAAGCTTTCTTT. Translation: CASSATGRTEAFF.

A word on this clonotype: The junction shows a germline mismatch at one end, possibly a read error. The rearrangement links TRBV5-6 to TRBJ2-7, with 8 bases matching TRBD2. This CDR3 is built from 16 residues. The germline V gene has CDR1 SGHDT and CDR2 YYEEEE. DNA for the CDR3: TGTGCCGGCAGATCTACTCTAGCGGGTTTTACCTACGAGCAGTACTTC. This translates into CAGRSTLAGFTYEQYF.

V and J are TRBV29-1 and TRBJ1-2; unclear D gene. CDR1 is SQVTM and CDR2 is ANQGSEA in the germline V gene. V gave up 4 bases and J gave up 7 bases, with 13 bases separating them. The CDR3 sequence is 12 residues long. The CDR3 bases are TGCAGCGTTGCAGAGGGTTTAGGTGGCTACACCTTC. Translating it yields CSVAEGLGGYTF.

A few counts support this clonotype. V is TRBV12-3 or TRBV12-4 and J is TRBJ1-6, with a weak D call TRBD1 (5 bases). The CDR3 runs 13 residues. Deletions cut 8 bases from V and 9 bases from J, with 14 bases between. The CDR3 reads CASQGRRTSPLHF. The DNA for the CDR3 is TGTGCCAGCCAGGGACGGCGGACTTCACCCCTCCACTTT.

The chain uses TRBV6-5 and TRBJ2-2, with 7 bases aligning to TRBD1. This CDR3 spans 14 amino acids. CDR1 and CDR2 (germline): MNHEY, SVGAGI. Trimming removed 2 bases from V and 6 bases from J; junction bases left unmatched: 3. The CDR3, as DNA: TGTGCCAGCAGTTACGACAGGGTTGCCGGGGAGCTGTTTTTT. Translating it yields CASSYDRVAGELFF.

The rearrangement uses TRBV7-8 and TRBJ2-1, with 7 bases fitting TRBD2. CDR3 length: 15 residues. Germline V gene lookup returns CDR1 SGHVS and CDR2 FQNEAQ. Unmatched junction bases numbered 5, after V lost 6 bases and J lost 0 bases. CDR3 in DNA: TGTGCCAGCAGTATTACGGGGGGCTCCTACAATGAGCAGTTCTTC. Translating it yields CASSITGGSYNEQFF.

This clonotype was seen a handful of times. The CDR3 spells CASSPQQGRATDTQYF. DNA for the CDR3: TGTGCCAGCAGCCCCCAGCAGGGGCGGGCCACAGATACGCAGTATTTT. The rearrangement uses TRBV3-1 and TRBJ2-3, with D maybe TRBD1 (6 bases). Germline values: CDR1 LGHDT, CDR2 YNNKEL (reference sequence). The V and J ends lost 4 bases and 2 bases respectively, with 16 bases between them. This CDR3 is built from 16 residues.

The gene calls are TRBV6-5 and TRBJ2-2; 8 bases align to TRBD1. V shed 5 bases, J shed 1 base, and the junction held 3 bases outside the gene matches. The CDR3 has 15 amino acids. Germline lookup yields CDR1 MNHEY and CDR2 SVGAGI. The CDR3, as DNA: TGTGCCAGCAGTATAGGGACAGGGAACACCGGGGAGCTGTTTTTT. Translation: CASSIGTGNTGELFF.

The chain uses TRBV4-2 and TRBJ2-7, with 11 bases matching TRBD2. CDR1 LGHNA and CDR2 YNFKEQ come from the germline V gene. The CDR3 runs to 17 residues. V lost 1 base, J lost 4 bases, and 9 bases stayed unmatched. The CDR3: CASSQVNSGRAWYEQYF. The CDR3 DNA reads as TGTGCCAGCAGCCAAGTCAATAGCGGGAGGGCCTGGTACGAGCAGTACTTC.

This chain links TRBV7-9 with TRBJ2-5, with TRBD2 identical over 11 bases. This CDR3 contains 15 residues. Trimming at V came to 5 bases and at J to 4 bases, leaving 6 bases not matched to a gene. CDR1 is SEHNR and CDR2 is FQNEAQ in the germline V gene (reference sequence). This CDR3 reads CASSPALAGGETQYF. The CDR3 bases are TGTGCCAGCAGCCCTGCTCTAGCGGGGGGAGAGACCCAGTACTTC.

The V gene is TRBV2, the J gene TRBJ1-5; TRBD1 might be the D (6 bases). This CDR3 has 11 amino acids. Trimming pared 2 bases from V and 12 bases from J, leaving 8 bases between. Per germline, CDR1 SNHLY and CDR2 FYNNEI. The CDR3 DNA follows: TGTGCCAGCAGTGAATACAGGGACCAGCATTTT. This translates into CASSEYRDQHF.

The chain's CDR3 is CASSADTGTTNTIYF. DNA for the CDR3: TGTGCCAGCAGCGCTGATACCGGGACAACGAACACCATATATTTT. The chain combines TRBV7-9 with TRBJ1-3, with D possibly TRBD1 on 6 matching bases. The CDR3 sequence is 15 residues long. V lost 5 bases, J lost 7 bases, and 18 bases lay in between. Germline loops: CDR1 SEHNR, CDR2 FQNEAQ (reference sequence). The complete variable domain, with remaining parts taken from reference TRBV7-9 and TRBJ1-3, reads DTGVSQNPRHKITKRGQNVTFRCDPISEHNRLYWYRQTLGQGPEFLTYFQNEAQLEKSRLLSDRFSAERPKGSFSTLEIQRTEQGDSAMYLCASSADTGTTNTIYFGEGSWLTVV.

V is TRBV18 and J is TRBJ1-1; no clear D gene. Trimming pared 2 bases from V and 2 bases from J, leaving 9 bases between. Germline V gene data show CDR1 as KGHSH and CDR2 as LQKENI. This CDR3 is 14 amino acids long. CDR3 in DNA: TGTGCCAGCTCACCAATTGGTCGAAACACTGAAGCTTTCTTT. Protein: CASSPIGRNTEAFF.

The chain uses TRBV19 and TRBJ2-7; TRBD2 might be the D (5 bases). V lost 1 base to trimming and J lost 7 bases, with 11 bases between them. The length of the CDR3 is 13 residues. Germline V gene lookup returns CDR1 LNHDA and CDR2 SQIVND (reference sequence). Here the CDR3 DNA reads TGTGCCAGTAGTATAGCCTCGCCGGGGGAGCAGTACTTC. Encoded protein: CASSIASPGEQYF.

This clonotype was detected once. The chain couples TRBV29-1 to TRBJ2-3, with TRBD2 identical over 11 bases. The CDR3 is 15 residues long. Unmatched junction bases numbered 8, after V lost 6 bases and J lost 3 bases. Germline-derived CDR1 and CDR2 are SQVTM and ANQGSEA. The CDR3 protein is CSVVLAGGLTDTQYF. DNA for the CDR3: TGCAGCGTGGTATTAGCGGGAGGGTTAACAGATACGCAGTATTTT.

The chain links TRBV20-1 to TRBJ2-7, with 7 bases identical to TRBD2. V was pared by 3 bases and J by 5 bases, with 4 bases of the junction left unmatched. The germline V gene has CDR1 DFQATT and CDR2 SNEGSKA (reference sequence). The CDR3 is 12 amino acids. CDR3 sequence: CSARAGVNEQYF. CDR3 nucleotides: TGCAGTGCTAGGGCGGGAGTAAACGAGCAGTACTTC.

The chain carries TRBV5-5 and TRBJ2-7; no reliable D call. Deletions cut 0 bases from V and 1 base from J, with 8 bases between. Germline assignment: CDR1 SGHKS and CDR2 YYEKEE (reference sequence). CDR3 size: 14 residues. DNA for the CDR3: TGTGCCAGCAGCTTGGACGTCGGATCCTACGAGCAGTACTTC. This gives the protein CASSLDVGSYEQYF.